Listed here are 8 T cell receptor beta chains from one sample, sequenced in a study of CD8+CD57+ T cells in acquired aplastic anemia. CDR3 and TCR beta VDJ profiling relied on a genomic DNA template. TCRdb re-analysed the reads in MiXCR, keeping a single row per CDR3 protein. The sample holds 100,000 to 150,000 distinct CDR3 sequences, around 48% seen once. The sequencing sample was made of sorted CD4+, CD8+, or CD8+CD57+ T cells (not recorded which) from PBMCs. These receptors all come from a human donor in good health, serving as a control.

The V call is TRBV20-1, the J call TRBJ1-6; 7 bases are shared with TRBD1. Unmatched junction bases numbered 12, after V lost 5 bases and J lost 8 bases. In germline, CDR1 is DFQATT, CDR2 SNEGSKA (reference sequence). This CDR3 comprises 15 residues. CDR3 sequence reads: CSAGRTGSNHSPLHF. CDR3 nucleotides: TGCAGTGCTGGTCGGACAGGTTCGAACCATTCACCCCTCCACTTT.

This clonotype has at least ten counts. V gene TRBV20-1 combines with J gene TRBJ2-5, with TRBD2 matching 7 bases. This CDR3 has 15 amino acids. The V gene's germline CDR1 is DFQATT and CDR2 SNEGSKA (reference sequence). Germline trimming cut 5 bases from V and 5 bases from J; bases unmatched to any gene: 14. The CDR3 DNA reads as TGCAGTGCTTCGACGGGGGGAACCAGGAGGGAGACCCAGTACTTC. This encodes CSASTGGTRRETQYF.

The sample holds many counts of this clonotype. J is TRBJ2-1 and V is TRBV10-1; 15 nucleotides match TRBD2. The V gene's germline CDR1 is WNHNN and CDR2 SYGVQD (reference sequence). This CDR3 comprises 18 residues. V lost 2 bases to trimming and J lost 5 bases; unmatched junction nucleotides: 7. In DNA, the CDR3 is TGCGCCAGCAGTGAGGGGACTAGCGGGGGGAATAGGAACAATGAGCAGTTCTTC. Its translation: CASSEGTSGGNRNNEQFF.

Regarding this clonotype: This may arise from a read error, as a much more abundant clone is one base away. The chain is built from TRBV6-2 or TRBV6-3 and TRBJ2-1; unclear D gene. Germline lookup yields CDR1 MNHEY and CDR2 SVGEGT. The CDR3 covers 12 residues. Here the CDR3 DNA reads TGTGCCAGCAATCGCCTATACAATGAGCAGCTCTTC. Amino acid sequence: CASNRLYNEQLF.

This clonotype was recorded at least ten times. The rearrangement uses TRBV3-1 and TRBJ2-1; D is unclear. Per the germline V gene, CDR1 is LGHDT and CDR2 is YNNKEL (reference sequence). The CDR3 covers 15 residues. V shed 5 bases and J shed 0 bases, with 11 bases lying between them. CDR3 residues: CASSSNLGSYNEQFF. Written as DNA, the CDR3 is TGTGCCAGCAGCTCCAATCTGGGCTCCTACAATGAGCAGTTCTTC.

This clonotype was counted a few times. The chain employs TRBV4-1 and TRBJ2-3, with 7 bases fitting TRBD2. There are 17 residues in the CDR3. The ends lost 1 base at V and 2 bases at J; junction bases unmatched: 9. Looked up from germline, CDR1 is MGHRA and CDR2 is YSYEKL. In DNA, the CDR3 is TGCGCCAGCAGCCAAGCTCCCCAGGGAGGGGCCACAGATACGCAGTATTTT. Protein product: CASSQAPQGGATDTQYF.

The V gene is TRBV10-3, the J gene TRBJ1-2, with TRBD1 matching 7 bases. Germline V gene sequence: CDR1 ENHRY, CDR2 SYGVKD. With 6 bases clipped from V and 8 bases from J, the junction kept 9 bases outside the gene matches. The CDR3 sequence is 13 residues long. CDR3 amino acids: CAIRGDRDSGYTF. CDR3 bases: TGTGCCATCAGGGGGGATCGGGACAGCGGCTACACCTTC.

This clonotype was detected only once. V usage is TRBV2 and J usage is TRBJ2-1, with D perhaps TRBD1 (6 bases). The germline V gene has CDR1 SNHLY and CDR2 FYNNEI. V gave up 3 bases and J gave up 9 bases, with 15 bases separating them. The CDR3 length is 14 residues. The CDR3: CASSDRAGVSEQFF. The CDR3, as DNA: TGTGCCAGCAGTGATCGGGCAGGGGTCAGTGAGCAGTTCTTC.